The 24 T cell receptor beta chains below come from one sample, sequenced in a study of shared clonotypes between healthy human individuals. Clones were read by immunoSEQ multiplex PCR, and TCRdb kept only the in-frame ones, dropping some. The sample has some 2.1 million clones; roughly 95% are singletons. Naive CD8 cells lacked CD45RO and underwent positive selection for CCR7, leaving out terminally differentiated effector memory CD45RA+ cells. Sequencing was carried out using naive CD8+ T cells from PBMCs. The receptors here all came from a man younger than 35 in good health. Some clones in this sample may be carry-over from other donors' samples.

V usage is TRBV4-1 and J usage is TRBJ1-1; D may be TRBD1 (5 bases). Germline V CDR1 and CDR2: MGHRA, YSYEKL. With 6 bases removed from V and 2 bases from J, the gap between germline ends came to 10 bases. The CDR3 is 13 residues long. The CDR3 sequence: CASRIQVNTEAFF. The CDR3 DNA reads as TGCGCCAGCAGGATACAGGTAAACACTGAAGCTTTCTTT.

This rearrangement joins TRBV7-9 to TRBJ2-7, with D maybe TRBD1 (6 bases). CDR3 length: 14 amino acids. Germline V gene data show CDR1 as SEHNR and CDR2 as FQNEAQ (reference sequence). Trimming removed 3 bases from V and 0 bases from J, with 9 bases in between. As DNA, the CDR3 is TGTGCCAGCAGCTTTGTGGGGGCCTCCTACGAGCAGTACTTC. Protein product: CASSFVGASYEQYF.

The genes are TRBV27 and TRBJ2-4; D tentatively reads TRBD1 or TRBD2 (6 bases each). Germline CDR1 is MNHEY and CDR2 is SMNVEV (reference sequence). There are 16 residues in the CDR3. The germline V and J ends were trimmed by 6 bases and 0 bases, with 15 bases remaining between them. CDR3 amino acids: CASSTGAEIAKNIQYF. The DNA for the CDR3 is TGTGCCAGCAGCACGGGGGCCGAGATAGCCAAAAACATTCAGTACTTC.

The V call is TRBV9, the J call TRBJ2-4; TRBD2 is a possible D gene (6 bases). Between the trimmed V and J ends, which lost 0 bases and 7 bases, there was a span of 11 bases. Looked up from germline, CDR1 is SGDLS and CDR2 is YYNGEE. The CDR3 consists of 14 residues. The CDR3: CASSVDGGWNIQYF. The CDR3 DNA reads as TGTGCCAGCAGCGTAGACGGGGGTTGGAACATTCAGTACTTC.

The CDR3 nucleotides read TGTGCCAGCAGCTCTGGACTCGGGGGAACCTACGAGCAGTACTTC. As protein: CASSSGLGGTYEQYF. V usage is TRBV4-2 and J usage is TRBJ2-7; a possible D gene is TRBD2 (6 bases). Per the germline V gene, CDR1 is LGHNA and CDR2 is YNFKEQ. Trimming shortened V by 5 bases and J by 2 bases, and 16 bases separated the two germline ends. CDR3 size: 15 residues.

This chain's CDR3 is CASSLGLRGGEQFF. As DNA, the CDR3 is TGTGCCAGCAGCTTAGGCCTGAGGGGCGGTGAGCAGTTCTTC. The chain uses TRBV13 and TRBJ2-1; D may match TRBD1 or TRBD2 (5 bases each). The germline CDR1 and CDR2 sequences are PRHDT and FYEKMQ (reference sequence). This CDR3 has 14 residues. V was cut by 0 bases and J by 9 bases, with 12 bases left in between.

V usage is TRBV4-3 and J usage is TRBJ1-1, with no clear D. Trimming pared 0 bases from V and 5 bases from J, leaving 1 base between. CDR1 LGHNA and CDR2 YSLEER come from the germline V gene. CDR3 length equals 11 residues. This CDR3 is CASSQDTEAFF. In nucleotides, the CDR3 is TGCGCCAGCAGCCAAGATACTGAAGCTTTCTTT.

The V call is TRBV4-2, the J call TRBJ1-5, with D maybe TRBD1 (6 bases). This CDR3 region has 17 residues. From germline, CDR1 is LGHNA and CDR2 YNFKEQ. The ends were cut back, 0 bases at V and 7 bases at J, with 19 bases in the middle. The CDR3 sequence: CASSQEDLSQGGQPQHF. CDR3 sequence (DNA): TGTGCCAGCAGCCAAGAAGACCTATCACAGGGAGGGCAGCCCCAGCATTTT.

V is TRBV15 and J is TRBJ2-7; D is undetermined. V lost 3 bases and J 7 bases, leaving 16 bases between the germline ends. The germline CDR1 and CDR2 sequences are LNHNV and YYDKDF (reference sequence). This CDR3 has 14 residues. The DNA of the CDR3 is TGTGCCACCAGCAGCCCCAGATGGGTCGGGGAGCAGTACTTC. Encoded protein: CATSSPRWVGEQYF.

The chain has TRBV5-1 and TRBJ1-2; D remains ambiguous. The V gene lost 1 base and the J gene lost 2 bases, with 9 bases spanning the gap. The CDR3 runs to 14 residues. Germline CDR1 reads SGHRS; CDR2 reads YFSETQ. CDR3 in amino acids: CASSLTDSNYGYTF. Here the CDR3 DNA reads TGCGCCAGCAGCTTGACAGATTCAAACTATGGCTACACCTTC.

This sequence joins TRBV27 and TRBJ2-7; 8 nucleotides align to TRBD1. Losses at the gene ends were 6 bases for V and 4 bases for J; bases not matched to a gene: 14. This CDR3 comprises 16 residues. Germline V gene data show CDR1 as MNHEY and CDR2 as SMNVEV (reference sequence). CDR3 bases: TGTGCCAGCAGGATACTCAGGGGGCGCGAGGTTTACGAGCAGTACTTC. It codes for CASRILRGREVYEQYF.

The chain is built from TRBV6-1 and TRBJ1-1; D gene uncertain. V shed 1 base and J shed 11 bases, with 8 bases lying between them. The CDR3 sequence is 11 residues long. Germline V lookup: CDR1 MNHNS, CDR2 SASEGT. CDR3 bases: TGTGCCAGCAGTGAAGGCCTTAGGGCTTTCTTT. Its translation: CASSEGLRAFF.

This clone was seen only once. The chain recombines TRBV27 with TRBJ2-7, with TRBD2 identical over 8 bases. The germline V gene encodes CDR1 MNHEY and CDR2 SMNVEV (reference sequence). The junction had 6 bases not matched to a gene; V was cut back by 3 bases and J by 5 bases. CDR3 size: 14 residues. CDR3 coding DNA: TGTGCCAGCAGTTTCGGGACTAGGACTGACGAGCAGTACTTC. It yields the protein CASSFGTRTDEQYF.

The rearrangement links TRBV27 to TRBJ2-5; no clear D gene. The germline V and J ends were trimmed by 0 bases and 0 bases, with 14 bases remaining between them. This CDR3 is built from 17 residues. Germline V gives CDR1 MNHEY, CDR2 SMNVEV (reference sequence). CDR3 in DNA: TGTGCCAGCAGTTTATCGGTGGCAGGATTATACCAAGAGACCCAGTACTTC. Protein: CASSLSVAGLYQETQYF.

The genes are TRBV27 and TRBJ2-1; 11 nucleotides align to TRBD1. CDR1 and CDR2 from the germline V gene are MNHEY and SMNVEV (reference sequence). The ends lost 6 bases at V and 9 bases at J; junction bases unmatched: 10. The CDR3 loop spans 15 amino acids. CDR3: CASSSRDRGFSEQFF. As DNA, the CDR3 is TGTGCCAGCAGCTCCCGGGACAGGGGGTTCTCTGAGCAGTTCTTC.

The chain uses TRBV27 and TRBJ1-4; TRBD1 is a possible D gene (5 bases). The CDR3 has 13 amino acids. V lost 2 bases and J lost 10, with 11 bases in between. Germline V gene lookup returns CDR1 MNHEY and CDR2 SMNVEV (reference sequence). The CDR3 DNA follows: TGTGCCAGCAGTTTAAGCGGGGCAGGAAAACTGTTTTTT. As protein: CASSLSGAGKLFF.

The chain carries TRBV21-1 and TRBJ2-7; the table's D gene call, TRBD2, was not cross checked with the DNA. TRBV21-1 is an annotated pseudogene. This CDR3 has 18 amino acids. CDR3 amino acids: CASSKGCLLRIAPYEQYF. DNA for the CDR3: TGTGCCAGCAGCAAAGGTTGTTTGCTACGTATCGCACCCTACGAGCAGTACTTC.

The J gene is TRBJ2-7, the V gene TRBV28; 7 bases line up with TRBD2. The germline V gene encodes CDR1 MDHEN and CDR2 SYDVKM. Trimming at V came to 6 bases and at J to 3 bases, leaving 8 bases not matched to a gene. CDR3 size: 14 residues. The chain's CDR3 is CASRGGKRDYEQYF. The DNA for the CDR3 is TGTGCCAGCAGGGGCGGGAAGCGGGACTACGAGCAGTACTTC.

CDR3 sequence (DNA): TGTGCCAGCAGCTACTCGACAGGGGTGTACGAGCAGTACTTC. This encodes CASSYSTGVYEQYF. This rearrangement joins TRBV7-2 to TRBJ2-7; TRBD1 aligns across 8 bases. The germline V gene encodes CDR1 SGHTA and CDR2 FQGNSA. Losses at the gene ends were 4 bases for V and 4 bases for J; bases not matched to a gene: 6. The CDR3 is 14 amino acids.

This rearrangement joins TRBV11-3 to TRBJ2-3; D unclear. Trimming pared 4 bases from V and 5 bases from J, leaving 10 bases between. Germline V lookup: CDR1 SGHNT, CDR2 YENEEA. This CDR3 is 13 amino acids long. In DNA form, the CDR3 reads TGTGCCAGCAGCTCTCGGACCAAAGATACGCAGTATTTT. Its protein is CASSSRTKDTQYF.

The chain joins TRBV14 to TRBJ1-2, with TRBD1 as a possible D gene (6 bases). The CDR3 sequence is 14 residues long. CDR1 SGHDN and CDR2 FVKESK come from the germline V gene. The V end lost 1 base, the J end lost 6 bases, and 12 bases lay between the germline ends. This chain's CDR3 is CASSQAGGYNGYTF. The CDR3 DNA reads TGTGCCAGCAGCCAAGCGGGGGGCTATAATGGCTACACCTTC.

To note about this clone: This CDR3 is also generated by other DNA sequences in the sample. This chain connects TRBV11-2 to TRBJ1-2; 10 bases align to TRBD1. In germline, CDR1 is SGHAT, CDR2 FQNNGV. With 5 bases clipped from V and 5 bases from J, the junction kept 5 bases outside the gene matches. This CDR3 contains 14 residues. CDR3 protein: CASSLGQGLYGYTF. CDR3 nucleotides: TGTGCCAGCAGCCTGGGACAGGGGCTTTATGGCTACACCTTC. The full variable domain, with the rest looked up from reference TRBV11-2 and TRBJ1-2, is EAGVAQSPRYKIIEKRQSVAFWCNPISGHATLYWYQQILGQGPKLLIQFQNNGVVDDSQLPKDRFSAERLKGVDSTLKIQPAKLEDSAVYLCASSLGQGLYGYTFGSGTRLTVV.

The J gene is TRBJ2-5, the V gene TRBV15; the match to TRBD1 covers 7 bases. The CDR3 consists of 15 residues. Germline-derived CDR1 and CDR2 are LNHNV and YYDKDF (reference sequence). With V trimmed by 8 bases and J by 5 bases, 14 bases remained unmatched. CDR3 in amino acids: CATGGRQGRPETQYF. Here the CDR3 DNA reads TGTGCCACCGGCGGTCGACAGGGAAGGCCCGAGACCCAGTACTTC.

V usage is TRBV6-5 and J usage is TRBJ2-7; possibly TRBD1 for D (5 bases). Trimming pared 5 bases from V and 0 bases from J, leaving 11 bases between. This CDR3 is 14 amino acids long. The germline gives CDR1 MNHEY, CDR2 SVGAGI. CDR3 coding DNA: TGTGCCAGCAGTGTACAGGAAAGCTCCTACGAGCAGTACTTC. Protein sequence: CASSVQESSYEQYF.